This TCR beta chain was observed in a study of T cell responses to AZD1222 COVID-19 vaccine. The assay was immunoSEQ multiplex PCR, and TCRdb's table has in-frame clones only and misses some. The table lists more than 85,000 clones, roughly 85% of them singletons. Trimming pared 1 base from V and 7 bases from J, leaving 25 bases between. CDR1 is SGHTA, CDR2 FQGTGA, per germline. The CDR3 runs 18 residues. Regarding the study as a whole: Donors were largely white British and mainly female; clonal diversity was possibly underestimated. As reported, nearly half of all spike-specific TCRs target variant regions that are unmutated. Baseline seropositivity occurred in only a handful of AZD1222 recipients.

A note on this clone: What it binds is not known.

The chain links TRBV7-3 to TRBJ1-2, with D perhaps matching TRBD1 (5 bases). The receptor was derived from an adult in good health. The specimen was peripheral blood, collected on day 0 of AZD1222 vaccination. The CDR3 here is CASSLNPEGTGVSPGYTF. DNA of the CDR3: TGTGCCAGCAGCTTAAATCCAGAAGGGACGGGGGTGTCCCCTGGCTACACCTTC.